A single sample gave rise to the 10 T cell receptor beta chains below, sequenced in a study of shared clonotypes between healthy human individuals. Repertoires were generated with immunoSEQ multiplex PCR, while TCRdb's copy carries only in-frame clones and drops some. The table records approximately 2.5 million clones, 80% to 95% of them present only once. Sequenced input: naive CD4+ T cells from PBMCs. Subset noted: CD45RA+ positively selected. These receptors all come from a man aged 18-30 years in good health. Some clones in this sample may be carry-over from other donors' samples.

The genes are TRBV30 and TRBJ2-5; D not certain. The end of the DNA fits TRBJ2-7 better, so the J call may be wrong. The CDR3 extends over 15 amino acids. From germline, CDR1 is GTSNPN and CDR2 SVGIG (reference sequence). The CDR3 DNA is TGTGCCTGGAGTCCTGGATACTCGAAAGCATACGAGCAGTACTTC. This sequence encodes CAWSPGYSKAYEQYF.

The rearrangement joins TRBV7-2 to TRBJ2-3, with 7 nucleotides matching TRBD2. The germline V gene has CDR1 SGHTA and CDR2 FQGNSA. After removal of 5 bases from V and 5 bases from J, the junction contained 13 bases not matched to a gene. CDR3 size: 16 residues. CDR3 nucleotides: TGTGCCAGCAGCCCCACGCTAGCGTCGGGGGGAGATACGCAGTATTTT. It encodes CASSPTLASGGDTQYF. The variable domain in full, with the rest retrieved from reference TRBV7-2 and TRBJ2-3, is GAGVSQSPSNKVTEKGKDVELRCDPISGHTALYWYRQSLGQGLEFLIYFQGNSAPDKSGLPSDRFSAERTGGSVSTLTIQRTQQEDSAVYLCASSPTLASGGDTQYFGPGTRLTVL.

The CDR3 spells CASSENTGLAGMSSYEQYF. CDR3 coding DNA: TGTGCCAGCAGCGAAAACACGGGACTAGCGGGAATGAGCTCCTACGAGCAGTACTTC. V is TRBV7-8 and J is TRBJ2-7; TRBD2 aligns across 13 bases. The CDR3 is 19 amino acids. Trimming took 5 bases from V and 0 from J; bases not matched to a gene: 13. The germline V gene encodes CDR1 SGHVS and CDR2 FQNEAQ.

The chain employs TRBV5-1 and TRBJ2-7; D is undetermined. Trimming left V 4 bases short and J 5 bases short, with 16 bases between. Germline CDR1 SGHRS, CDR2 YFSETQ. This CDR3 is 14 amino acids long. This CDR3 reads CASSLGRESHEQYF. For the CDR3, the DNA is TGCGCCAGCAGCCTCGGCCGCGAGTCCCACGAGCAGTACTTC.

The chain carries TRBV5-1 and TRBJ2-3; D call uncertain. The length of the CDR3 is 12 residues. Germline V gives CDR1 SGHRS, CDR2 YFSETQ. V dropped 4 bases and J dropped 3 bases, with 6 bases sitting between them. CDR3 sequence: CASSAETDTQYF. The CDR3 bases are TGCGCCAGCAGCGCGGAGACAGATACGCAGTATTTT.

As concerns this clone: This CDR3 is also generated by other DNA sequences in the sample. This chain uses TRBV5-5 with TRBJ1-1; D may be TRBD1 (6 bases). V shed 1 base and J shed 4 bases, with 8 bases lying between them. Germline loops: CDR1 SGHKS, CDR2 YYEKEE (reference sequence). This CDR3 comprises 13 residues. In DNA, the CDR3 is TGTGCCAGCAGCTTGCAGGGGAGCACTGAAGCTTTCTTT. Its protein is CASSLQGSTEAFF.

As for this clone: Other DNA sequences in this specimen translate into the identical CDR3. The chain is built from TRBV7-2 and TRBJ2-5; D not resolved. The CDR3 consists of 13 residues. CDR1 is SGHTA and CDR2 is FQGNSA in the germline V gene. V was trimmed by 3 bases and J by 2 bases, leaving 7 bases between them. This CDR3 reads CASSLLRQETQYF. CDR3 sequence (DNA): TGTGCCAGCAGCTTGTTGCGGCAAGAGACCCAGTACTTC. The whole variable domain, remainder taken from reference TRBV7-2 and TRBJ2-5, is GAGVSQSPSNKVTEKGKDVELRCDPISGHTALYWYRQSLGQGLEFLIYFQGNSAPDKSGLPSDRFSAERTGGSVSTLTIQRTQQEDSAVYLCASSLLRQETQYFGPGTRLLVL.

The chain uses TRBV5-1 and TRBJ2-3; the D gene is possibly TRBD2 (5 bases). V lost 2 bases, J lost 3 bases, and 10 bases lay in between. This CDR3 spans 14 amino acids. The V gene's germline CDR1 is SGHRS and CDR2 YFSETQ. The DNA for the CDR3 is TGCGCCAGCAGCTTCTGGCGGGTAACAGATACGCAGTATTTT. This gives the protein CASSFWRVTDTQYF.

The chain couples TRBV5-4 to TRBJ2-2, with D unclear. From germline, CDR1 is SGHNT and CDR2 YYREEE (reference sequence). The CDR3 spans 16 residues. V gave up 4 bases and J gave up 1 base, with 14 bases separating them. The CDR3, as DNA: TGTGCCAGCAGCCGCCAGGTACAGCTGAACACCGGGGAGCTGTTTTTT. It is translated as CASSRQVQLNTGELFF.

This chain joins TRBV4-1 and TRBJ2-1, with D hard to call. Germline assignment: CDR1 MGHRA and CDR2 YSYEKL. CDR3 length: 15 residues. Between the trimmed V and J ends, which lost 2 bases and 0 bases, there was a span of 8 bases. For the CDR3, the DNA is TGCGCCAGCAGCCAAAGCGTAACCTCCTACAATGAGCAGTTCTTC. Translation: CASSQSVTSYNEQFF.